This T cell receptor (beta chain) was sequenced in a study of post-analysis software for immune sequencing data. Study conclusions and caveats: Roughly five TRBV segments were significantly more frequent in patients than in controls. TRBV5-6, TRBV5-1 and TRBV20-1 were among these segments.

Unique molecular identifiers were carried by the TCR beta cDNA libraries. TCRdb re-analysed the PCR reads in MiXCR, keeping a single row per CDR3 protein. This sample has under 650,000 distinct CDR3 sequences, with around 47% found just once. V dropped 0 bases and J dropped 3 bases, with 12 bases sitting between them. CDR1 LGHDT and CDR2 YNNKEL come from the germline V gene (reference sequence). CDR3 length: 15 residues. On this clonotype itself: Its specificity is unknown.

The source of this sequence is a girl aged 5-17 years with multiple sclerosis. Sequencing input: blood. The chain recombines TRBV3-1 with TRBJ2-7, with D possibly being TRBD1 (6 bases). The CDR3 loop reads CASSQDTTGFYEQYF. The CDR3 coding sequence is TGTGCCAGCAGCCAAGATACAACAGGGTTCTACGAGCAGTACTTC.